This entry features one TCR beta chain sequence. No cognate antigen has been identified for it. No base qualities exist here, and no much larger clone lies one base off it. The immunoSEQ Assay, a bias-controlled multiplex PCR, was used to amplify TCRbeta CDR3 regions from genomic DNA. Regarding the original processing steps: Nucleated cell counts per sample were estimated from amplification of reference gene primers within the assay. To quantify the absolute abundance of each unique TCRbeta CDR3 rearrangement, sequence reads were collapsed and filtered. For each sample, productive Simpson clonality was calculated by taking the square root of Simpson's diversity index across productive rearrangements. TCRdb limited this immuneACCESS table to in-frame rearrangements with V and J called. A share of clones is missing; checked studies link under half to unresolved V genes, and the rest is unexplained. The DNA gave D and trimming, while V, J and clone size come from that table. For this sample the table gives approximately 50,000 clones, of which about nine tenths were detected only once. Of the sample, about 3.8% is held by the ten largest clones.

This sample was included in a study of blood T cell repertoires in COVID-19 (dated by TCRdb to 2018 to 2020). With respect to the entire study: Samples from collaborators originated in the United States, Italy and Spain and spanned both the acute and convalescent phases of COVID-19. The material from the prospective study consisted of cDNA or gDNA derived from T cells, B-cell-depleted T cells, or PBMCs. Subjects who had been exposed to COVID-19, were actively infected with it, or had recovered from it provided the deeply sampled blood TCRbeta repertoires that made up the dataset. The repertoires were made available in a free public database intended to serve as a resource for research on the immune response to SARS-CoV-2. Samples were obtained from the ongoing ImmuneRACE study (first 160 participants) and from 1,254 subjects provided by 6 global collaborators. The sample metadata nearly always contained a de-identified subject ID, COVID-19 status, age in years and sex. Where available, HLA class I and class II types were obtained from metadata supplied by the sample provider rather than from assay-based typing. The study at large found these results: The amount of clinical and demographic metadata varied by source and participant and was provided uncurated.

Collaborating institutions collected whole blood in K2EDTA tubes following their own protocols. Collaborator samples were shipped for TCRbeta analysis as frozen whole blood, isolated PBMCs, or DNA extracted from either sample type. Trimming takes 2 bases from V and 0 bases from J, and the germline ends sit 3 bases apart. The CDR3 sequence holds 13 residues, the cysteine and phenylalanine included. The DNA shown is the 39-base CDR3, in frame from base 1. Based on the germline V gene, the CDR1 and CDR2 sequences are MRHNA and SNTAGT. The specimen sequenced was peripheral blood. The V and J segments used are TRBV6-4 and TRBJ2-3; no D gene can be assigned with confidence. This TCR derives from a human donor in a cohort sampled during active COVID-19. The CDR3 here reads CASSDGSTDTQYF. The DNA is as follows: TGTGCCAGCAGTGACGGCAGCACAGATACGCAGTATTTT.